Presented here are 29 T cell receptor beta chains from one specimen sequenced in a study of beta chain features in type 1 diabetes. Points from the study as a whole: Among patients with Type 1 diabetes, TCRB CDR3s were moderately but significantly shorter in every one of the four CD4+ subsets.

For these TCRs, the target antigens are not known. Expressed TCRB transcripts were sequenced because the isolated RNA had all been reverse transcribed beforehand. Method: immunoSEQ multiplex PCR; TCRdb's copy keeps in-frame clones and lacks some. The data show more than 300,000 clones, roughly a tenth seen once. Sequenced input: central memory CD4+ T cells from blood. These receptors were taken from a man aged 30 to 45 with type 1 diabetes.

This clone was picked up a small number of times. The V call is TRBV14, the J call TRBJ2-5; 10 nucleotides match TRBD1. This CDR3 has 15 residues. CDR1 SGHDN and CDR2 FVKESK come from the germline V gene. V lost 2 bases, J lost 3 bases, and 3 bases stayed unmatched. DNA of the CDR3: TGTGCCAGCAGCCAACCCGGGACAGGGGAAGAGACCCAGTACTTC. Translated, it gives CASSQPGTGEETQYF. Complete variable domain (other parts from reference TRBV14 and TRBJ2-5): EAGVTQFPSHSVIEKGQTVTLRCDPISGHDNLYWYRRVMGKEIKFLLHFVKESKQDESGMPNNRFLAERTGGTYSTLKVQPAELEDSGVYFCASSQPGTGEETQYFGPGTRLLVL.

Ten or more counts support this clone. The rearrangement uses TRBV2 and TRBJ2-7; D remains ambiguous. The CDR3 spans 15 residues. V gave up 5 bases and J gave up 3 bases, with 17 bases separating them. Germline assignment: CDR1 SNHLY and CDR2 FYNNEI. CDR3 residues: CASSSNRDTVYEQYF. In nucleotides, the CDR3 is TGTGCCAGCAGTTCAAACCGCGACACGGTCTACGAGCAGTACTTC.

The chain combines TRBV12-5 with TRBJ2-5; D is possibly TRBD2 (5 bases). Trimming took off 8 bases at V and 4 bases at J, with 11 bases between the two ends. The CDR3 runs to 12 residues. Germline CDR1 is LGHNT and CDR2 is FRNRAP. The CDR3 protein is CASSRDSETQYF. CDR3 nucleotide sequence: TGTGCTAGTTCCCGGGATTCAGAGACCCAGTACTTC.

This chain links TRBV11-1 with TRBJ2-7; 8 nucleotides agree with TRBD1. From germline, CDR1 is SGHAT and CDR2 FQDESV (reference sequence). This CDR3 is 15 amino acids long. Trimming took 4 bases from V and 2 from J; bases not matched to a gene: 7. The CDR3 coding sequence is TGTGCCAGCAGCTCCCCTCGGGACAGGCCCTACGAGCAGTACTTC. It codes for CASSSPRDRPYEQYF.

This clone came up a few times. The genes are TRBV6-5 and TRBJ1-1, with 7 bases fitting TRBD1. Trimming removed 5 bases from V and 3 bases from J; junction bases left unmatched: 6. Germline CDR1 MNHEY, CDR2 SVGAGI. CDR3 length: 14 amino acids. CDR3 region: CASSPQGGYTEAFF. In nucleotides, the CDR3 is TGTGCCAGCAGTCCGCAGGGGGGGTACACTGAAGCTTTCTTT.

The chain has TRBV27 and TRBJ1-1; 7 bases line up with TRBD1. With V trimmed by 0 bases and J by 4 bases, 2 bases remained unmatched. The CDR3 spans 14 residues. Germline CDR1 and CDR2: MNHEY and SMNVEV (reference sequence). CDR3 in amino acids: CASSLSRDSTEAFF. As DNA, the CDR3 is TGTGCCAGCAGTTTATCCCGGGACAGCACTGAAGCTTTCTTT.

This clone was counted a few times. This chain links TRBV7-3 with TRBJ2-5; TRBD2 might be the D (6 bases). V was shortened by 5 bases and J by 4 bases, with 17 bases between the two germline ends. The CDR3 consists of 15 residues. Germline CDR1 is SGHTA and CDR2 is FQGTGA. The CDR3 spells CASSPRAGLGETQYF. Written as DNA, the CDR3 is TGTGCCAGCAGCCCAAGGGCGGGATTGGGAGAGACCCAGTACTTC.

Many counts were recorded for this clone. This rearrangement joins TRBV11-2 to TRBJ2-5; D remains ambiguous. V lost 4 bases to trimming and J lost 2 bases, with 8 bases between them. CDR1 and CDR2 (germline): SGHAT, FQNNGV. The CDR3 totals 13 residues. The CDR3 spells CASSSNRQETQYF. CDR3 nucleotides: TGTGCCAGCAGCTCCAACCGGCAAGAGACCCAGTACTTC.

The chain combines TRBV27 with TRBJ2-3; 7 bases align to TRBD1. V gave up 0 bases and J gave up 0 bases; unmatched junction bases: 3. There are 16 residues in the CDR3. CDR1 is MNHEY and CDR2 is SMNVEV in the germline V gene (reference sequence). The CDR3 loop reads CASSLSPTGSTDTQYF. CDR3 DNA sequence: TGTGCCAGCAGTTTATCCCCGACAGGGAGCACAGATACGCAGTATTTT.

Only a few counts were recorded for this clone. The chain uses TRBV7-9 and TRBJ2-1, with unresolved D. With 7 bases removed from V and 0 bases from J, the gap between germline ends came to 22 bases. Germline V gene lookup returns CDR1 SEHNR and CDR2 FQNEAQ (reference sequence). This CDR3 is 18 amino acids long. CDR3 sequence (DNA): TGTGCCAGCAACGACGCCGCACAGCGCCCCGGCTCCTACAATGAGCAGTTCTTC. Protein sequence: CASNDAAQRPGSYNEQFF. Filled out from reference TRBV7-9 and TRBJ2-1, the complete variable domain reads DTGVSQNPRHKITKRGQNVTFRCDPISEHNRLYWYRQTLGQGPEFLTYFQNEAQLEKSRLLSDRFSAERPKGSFSTLEIQRTEQGDSAMYLCASNDAAQRPGSYNEQFFGPGTRLTVL.

This clone was recorded a few times. The chain employs TRBV7-8 and TRBJ2-5; tentative D call: TRBD1 (6 bases). V was cut by 3 bases and J by 4 bases, with 9 bases left in between. Per germline, CDR1 SGHVS and CDR2 FQNEAQ. This CDR3 contains 13 residues. CDR3 in DNA: TGTGCCAGCAGCTTTTCAGGGGCAGAGACCCAGTACTTC. Its protein product is CASSFSGAETQYF.

This sequence joins TRBV4-2 and TRBJ1-3; D perhaps matches TRBD1 (5 bases). The V end lost 5 bases, the J end lost 3 bases, and 11 bases lay between the germline ends. There are 14 residues in the CDR3. Per germline, CDR1 LGHNA and CDR2 YNFKEQ. CDR3 sequence: CASSWAGSGNTIYF. CDR3 DNA: TGTGCCAGCAGCTGGGCAGGGAGTGGAAACACCATATATTTT.

The chain has TRBV28 and TRBJ1-4, with 10 bases matching TRBD1. This CDR3 contains 17 residues. Germline V gives CDR1 MDHEN, CDR2 SYDVKM. The V and J ends lost 6 bases and 6 bases, in that order; junction bases with no gene match: 13. The CDR3 DNA reads as TGTGCCAGCAGCGAGTACTATTCCGGGACAGGGGATGAAAAACTGTTTTTT. Translating it yields CASSEYYSGTGDEKLFF.

This clone was detected only a few times. Other DNA sequences within the sample encode an identical CDR3. The V and J genes are TRBV7-9 and TRBJ2-1, with D perhaps TRBD2 (5 bases). Germline V CDR1 and CDR2: SEHNR, FQNEAQ (reference sequence). Trimming took off 3 bases at V and 4 bases at J, with 10 bases between the two ends. The CDR3 has 14 residues. The DNA for the CDR3 is TGTGCCAGCAGCTTGGGCGGAGGTTACAATGAGCAGTTCTTC. It translates to CASSLGGGYNEQFF.

This clone was counted ten times or more. The chain links TRBV28 to TRBJ1-2; D may be TRBD1 (6 bases). V gave up 6 bases and J gave up 2 bases, with 10 bases separating them. The CDR3 is 13 amino acids. Germline V gene lookup returns CDR1 MDHEN and CDR2 SYDVKM. The CDR3 loop is CASSPQGNYGYTF. The CDR3 region has the DNA TGTGCCAGCAGCCCGCAGGGGAACTATGGCTACACCTTC.

This clone showed up many times. This chain joins TRBV19 and TRBJ1-5, with TRBD1 as a possible D gene (5 bases). CDR3 length: 14 residues. V dropped 4 bases and J dropped 15 bases, with 22 bases sitting between them. Germline values: CDR1 LNHDA, CDR2 SQIVND (reference sequence). The CDR3 sequence: CASSTGTASPTGHF. Written as DNA, the CDR3 is TGTGCCAGTAGTACTGGGACGGCCTCACCAACAGGGCATTTT.

This clone was counted a few times. The chain joins TRBV20-1 to TRBJ2-7; D ambiguous. Germline values: CDR1 DFQATT, CDR2 SNEGSKA (reference sequence). The CDR3 is 11 amino acids. V was clipped by 5 bases and J by 4 bases, with 9 bases between them. The CDR3 nucleotides are TGCAGTGCTTTACATGGATACGAGCAGTACTTC. As protein: CSALHGYEQYF.

There are a few counts of this clone. The junction does not match germline at one end; this may be a read error. The chain recombines TRBV27 with TRBJ2-7; TRBD2 matches 11 bases. Per the germline V gene, CDR1 is MNHEY and CDR2 is SMNVEV (reference sequence). This CDR3 is built from 16 residues. The CDR3, as DNA: TGTGTCAGCAGTTCGATACTAGCGGGAGCCTCCTACGAGCAGTACTTC. It encodes CVSSSILAGASYEQYF.

This clone was detected ten times or more. The rearrangement links TRBV5-4 to TRBJ2-6; D ambiguous. The CDR3 runs to 17 residues. Trimming left V 0 bases short and J 4 bases short, with 14 bases between. CDR1 and CDR2 (germline): SGHNT, YYREEE (reference sequence). The CDR3: CASSLGHAARGANVLTF. The CDR3 DNA follows: TGTGCCAGCAGCTTGGGTCACGCCGCGAGAGGGGCCAACGTCCTGACTTTC.

This clone was recorded a few times. J is TRBJ1-5 and V is TRBV18, with 7 nucleotides matching TRBD1. Germline lookup yields CDR1 KGHSH and CDR2 LQKENI. The CDR3 loop spans 15 amino acids. V gave up 2 bases and J gave up 4 bases; unmatched junction bases: 5. This chain's CDR3 is CASSPEAGGNQPQHF. In DNA, the CDR3 is TGTGCCAGCTCACCAGAGGCAGGGGGGAATCAGCCCCAGCATTTT. Full variable domain (rest looked up from reference TRBV18 and TRBJ1-5): NAGVMQNPRHLVRRRGQEARLRCSPMKGHSHVYWYRQLPEEGLKFMVYLQKENIIDESGMPKERFSAEFPKEGPSILRIQQVVRGDSAAYFCASSPEAGGNQPQHFGDGTRLSIL.

Only a few counts were recorded for this clone. This rearrangement joins TRBV28 to TRBJ2-2; 8 bases match TRBD2. The CDR3 contains 15 residues. CDR1 and CDR2 from the germline V gene are MDHEN and SYDVKM. After removal of 4 bases from V and 3 bases from J, the junction contained 4 bases not matched to a gene. CDR3 protein: CASSSGGADTGELFF. The DNA for the CDR3 is TGTGCCAGCAGTTCCGGGGGGGCGGACACCGGGGAGCTGTTTTTT.

This clone was detected ten times or more. The CDR3 DNA is TGTGCCAGCAGTCCACAGGGAAAGGACATTCAGTACTTC. It encodes CASSPQGKDIQYF. The chain recombines TRBV7-2 with TRBJ2-4; D is possibly TRBD1 (6 bases). Trimming shortened V by 6 bases and J by 8 bases, and 14 bases separated the two germline ends. There are 13 residues in the CDR3. The germline V gene encodes CDR1 SGHTA and CDR2 FQGNSA. The full variable domain, its missing parts supplied by reference TRBV7-2 and TRBJ2-4, is GAGVSQSPSNKVTEKGKDVELRCDPISGHTALYWYRQSLGQGLEFLIYFQGNSAPDKSGLPSDRFSAERTGGSVSTLTIQRTQQEDSAVYLCASSPQGKDIQYFGAGTRLSVL.

The rearrangement links TRBV4-2 to TRBJ2-3; 9 positions match TRBD2. The CDR3 consists of 19 residues. Germline V gene sequence: CDR1 LGHNA, CDR2 YNFKEQ. V was pared by 4 bases and J by 0 bases, with 14 bases of the junction left unmatched. The CDR3: CASSPGLGITSGSTDTQYF. In nucleotides, the CDR3 is TGTGCCAGCAGCCCTGGTTTAGGGATAACTAGCGGGAGCACAGATACGCAGTATTTT.

This clone appeared many times. The chain employs TRBV7-9 and TRBJ2-5; weak D call: TRBD2 (5 bases). The germline V and J ends were trimmed by 6 bases and 5 bases, with 13 bases remaining between them. The CDR3 is made up of 13 amino acids. Germline CDR1 and CDR2: SEHNR and FQNEAQ (reference sequence). CDR3 in DNA: TGTGCCAGCAGACCCACTAGTCTGGAGACCCAGTACTTC. It is translated as CASRPTSLETQYF.

The CDR3 reads CASSESTLNTEAFF. The CDR3 nucleotides are TGCGCCAGCAGTGAGTCGACTCTGAACACTGAAGCTTTCTTT. This rearrangement joins TRBV10-1 to TRBJ1-1, with D hard to call. The V end lost 0 bases, the J end lost 0 bases, and 5 bases lay between the germline ends. This CDR3 comprises 14 residues. CDR1 WNHNN and CDR2 SYGVQD come from the germline V gene (reference sequence).

This chain joins TRBV27 and TRBJ1-1, with D perhaps TRBD1 (5 bases). V shed 6 bases and J shed 0 bases, with 17 bases lying between them. The CDR3 runs to 16 residues. Germline CDR1 is MNHEY and CDR2 is SMNVEV (reference sequence). This CDR3 is CASRDLGRAVNTEAFF. For the CDR3, the DNA is TGTGCCAGCAGAGACCTTGGCAGGGCGGTGAACACTGAAGCTTTCTTT.

The count of this clone is one. The chain combines TRBV5-8 with TRBJ2-7; 7 bases are a match to TRBD2. Germline-derived CDR1 and CDR2 are SGHTS and YDEGEE. V shed 0 bases, J shed 7 bases, and the junction held 13 bases outside the gene matches. This CDR3 region has 16 residues. The CDR3 region is CASSLAPAGTAGEQYF. The CDR3 coding sequence is TGTGCCAGCAGCTTGGCCCCAGCGGGAACTGCGGGGGAGCAGTACTTC.

The chain employs TRBV4-3 and TRBJ2-1; no clear D. V gave up 1 base and J gave up 5 bases, with 15 bases separating them. The germline gives CDR1 LGHNA, CDR2 YSLEER. The CDR3 spans 16 residues. The CDR3 DNA reads TGCGCCAGCAGCCAAGGGAAGGCGAGAAGTAACAATGAGCAGTTCTTC. Translating it yields CASSQGKARSNNEQFF.

This clone was counted between two and nine times. The chain couples TRBV11-1 to TRBJ2-1; weak D call: TRBD2 (5 bases). Germline CDR1 reads SGHAT; CDR2 reads FQDESV (reference sequence). The germline V and J ends were trimmed by 5 bases and 10 bases, with 15 bases remaining between them. This CDR3 comprises 13 residues. CDR3 loop: CASSLPLGREQFF. CDR3 DNA: TGTGCCAGCAGCCTCCCCTTAGGGAGAGAGCAGTTCTTC. Full variable domain (missing parts from reference TRBV11-1 and TRBJ2-1): EAEVAQSPRYKITEKSQAVAFWCDPISGHATLYWYRQILGQGPELLVQFQDESVVDDSQLPKDRFSAERLKGVDSTLKIQPAELGDSAMYLCASSLPLGREQFFGPGTRLTVL.